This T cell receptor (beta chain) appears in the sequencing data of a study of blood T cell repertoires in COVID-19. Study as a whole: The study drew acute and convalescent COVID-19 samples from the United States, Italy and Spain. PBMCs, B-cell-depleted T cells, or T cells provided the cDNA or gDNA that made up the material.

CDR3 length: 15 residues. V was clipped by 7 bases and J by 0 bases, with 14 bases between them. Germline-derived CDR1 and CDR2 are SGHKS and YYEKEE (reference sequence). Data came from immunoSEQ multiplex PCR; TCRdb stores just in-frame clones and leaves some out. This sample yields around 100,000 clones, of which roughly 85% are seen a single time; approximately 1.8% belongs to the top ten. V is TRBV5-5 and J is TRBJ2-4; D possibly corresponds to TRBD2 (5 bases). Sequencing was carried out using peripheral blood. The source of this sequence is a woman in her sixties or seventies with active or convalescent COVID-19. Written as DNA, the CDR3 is TGTGCCAGCCAGTTAGACGGACTAGCCAAAAACATTCAGTACTTC. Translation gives CASQLDGLAKNIQYF.